Sequencing of this TCR beta chain was carried out in a study of low-dose radiotherapy and immunotherapy resistance in tumors. Across the whole study: For four cycles from cycle 1 day 1, patients took 300 mg oral aspirin daily.

Time point indicated: before trial treatment. The V and J ends lost 7 bases and 4 bases, in that order; junction bases with no gene match: 16. The CDR3 totals 16 residues. Per germline, CDR1 MDHEN and CDR2 SYDVKM. TCRs underwent 20 PCR cycles of amplification with a constant-region primer and V-primer adapter. From the reads, TCRdb called clonotypes with MiXCR, one entry per CDR3 protein. Seen here are about 46,000 distinct CDR3 sequences, about 10% observed once, and the top ten hold about 6%. The receptor's source is a female donor with ovarian cancer. The specimen was PBMCs, collected before treatment. V and J are TRBV28 and TRBJ2-7; 7 nucleotides align to TRBD2. The CDR3 sequence is CASTPPGGGFGYEQYF. The CDR3 DNA sequence: TGTGCCAGCACTCCCCCGGGGGGTGGGTTTGGTTACGAGCAGTACTTC.